These 14 T cell receptor beta chains were sequenced from one sample in a study of cytomegalovirus exposure and HLA in healthy donors. Sequenced by immunoSEQ multiplex PCR; TCRdb stores in-frame clones only, minus some. The profile shows over 150,000 clones, about 90% of them singletons. Sequenced material: PBMCs. Receptors originate from a woman younger than 45 in good health and CMV-seronegative.

This clone was detected only a few times. The chain combines TRBV7-2 with TRBJ2-6; no definite D call. This CDR3 region has 16 residues. Germline CDR1 SGHTA, CDR2 FQGNSA. V was trimmed by 3 bases and J by 0 bases, leaving 9 bases between them. In DNA, the CDR3 is TGTGCCAGCAGCTTGGACGATTTCTCTGGGGCCAACGTCCTGACTTTC. Translation gives CASSLDDFSGANVLTF.

This clone was counted between two and nine times. V usage is TRBV25-1 and J usage is TRBJ2-5, with 13 bases identical to TRBD2. From germline, CDR1 is MGHDK and CDR2 SYGVNS. This CDR3 has 16 amino acids. V trimming: 6 bases; J trimming: 0 bases; junction bases outside the gene matches: 4. This CDR3 is CASRGLAGWYQETQYF. Here the CDR3 DNA reads TGTGCCAGCAGGGGACTAGCGGGATGGTACCAAGAGACCCAGTACTTC.

The chain employs TRBV11-3 and TRBJ2-7; TRBD2 might be the D (5 bases). Trimming left V 5 bases short and J 6 bases short, with 17 bases between. Germline V CDR1 and CDR2: SGHNT, YENEEA. This CDR3 has 14 residues. The CDR3 is CASSHLREAGEQYF. In DNA, the CDR3 is TGTGCCAGCAGCCACCTCCGGGAAGCAGGCGAGCAGTACTTC.

V and J are TRBV10-3 and TRBJ1-6; no clear D gene. The germline V gene encodes CDR1 ENHRY and CDR2 SYGVKD. This CDR3 is built from 12 residues. V gave up 7 bases and J gave up 7 bases, with 8 bases separating them. The DNA for the CDR3 is TGTGCCATCACCCCTGGGAATTCACCCCTCCACTTT. This codes for CAITPGNSPLHF.

The chain combines TRBV4-1 with TRBJ1-1; TRBD1 aligns across 9 bases. The V gene's germline CDR1 is MGHRA and CDR2 YSYEKL. Trimming at V came to 3 bases and at J to 0 bases, leaving 2 bases not matched to a gene. CDR3 length: 15 amino acids. This CDR3 reads CASSHTGGMNTEAFF. The CDR3 bases are TGCGCCAGCAGCCATACAGGGGGCATGAACACTGAAGCTTTCTTT.

The chain links TRBV27 to TRBJ2-1, with 7 bases matching TRBD2. The V and J ends lost 2 bases and 2 bases, in that order; junction bases with no gene match: 3. CDR1 and CDR2 from the germline V gene are MNHEY and SMNVEV (reference sequence). The CDR3 runs 15 residues. CDR3 amino acids: CASSLKTSPYNEQFF. The CDR3 nucleotides read TGTGCCAGCAGTTTAAAGACTAGCCCCTACAATGAGCAGTTCTTC.

The V call is TRBV29-1, the J call TRBJ2-2, with D possibly being TRBD2 (6 bases). CDR1 and CDR2 (germline): SQVTM, ANQGSEA. With 6 bases removed from V and 4 bases from J, the gap between germline ends came to 12 bases. The CDR3 loop spans 13 amino acids. CDR3 DNA: TGCAGCGTCGGGGGACTGAGCACCGGGGAGCTGTTTTTT. This encodes CSVGGLSTGELFF.

The chain uses TRBV6-5 and TRBJ2-2; unclear D gene. V was clipped by 7 bases and J by 1 base, with 13 bases between them. The CDR3 is 15 residues long. The germline CDR1 and CDR2 sequences are MNHEY and SVGAGI. CDR3: CASKQQTKNTGELFF. CDR3 in DNA: TGTGCCAGCAAACAACAGACGAAGAACACCGGGGAGCTGTTTTTT.

The chain is built from TRBV7-8 and TRBJ2-5; TRBD1 is a possible D gene (6 bases). Trimming left V 5 bases short and J 1 base short, with 14 bases between. The CDR3 spans 15 residues. CDR1 and CDR2 (germline): SGHVS, FQNEAQ. CDR3 nucleotides: TGTGCCAGCAGCGACCGGGACACTTTCCAAGAGACCCAGTACTTC. This encodes CASSDRDTFQETQYF.

This chain uses TRBV6-5 with TRBJ2-6, with D tentatively TRBD1 (6 bases). The CDR3 has 15 amino acids. Trimming stripped 8 bases from V and 1 base from J, with 12 bases between. The germline V gene encodes CDR1 MNHEY and CDR2 SVGAGI. The CDR3, as DNA: TGTGCCAGCGCCCGCACAGGGTCTGGGGCCAACGTCCTGACTTTC. Translated, it gives CASARTGSGANVLTF.

This sequence joins TRBV2 and TRBJ2-5, with D possibly matching TRBD1 (6 bases). CDR1 SNHLY and CDR2 FYNNEI come from the germline V gene. V lost 7 bases and J lost 4, with 13 bases in between. The CDR3 has 13 amino acids. The CDR3 bases are TGTGCCAGCATGAGAGACAGGCGAGAGACCCAGTACTTC. Encoded protein: CASMRDRRETQYF.

The rearrangement joins TRBV4-2 to TRBJ1-2; the D is unclear. The CDR3 runs 13 residues. CDR1 LGHNA and CDR2 YNFKEQ come from the germline V gene. Trimming left V 0 bases short and J 8 bases short, with 10 bases between. The CDR3 sequence: CASSQDQKFGYTF. As DNA, the CDR3 is TGTGCCAGCAGCCAAGATCAGAAGTTCGGCTACACCTTC.

The chain links TRBV6-5 to TRBJ2-1; D remains ambiguous. Per the germline V gene, CDR1 is MNHEY and CDR2 is SVGAGI. CDR3 length: 14 residues. Trimming shortened V by 2 bases and J by 5 bases, and 10 bases separated the two germline ends. In nucleotides, the CDR3 is TGTGCCAGCAGTTACCTGGGCCGGAACAATGAGCAGTTCTTC. This codes for CASSYLGRNNEQFF.

The V gene is TRBV28, the J gene TRBJ1-1; D is uncertain. Germline CDR1 is MDHEN and CDR2 is SYDVKM. The length of the CDR3 is 15 residues. V was shortened by 8 bases and J by 6 bases, with 22 bases between the two germline ends. The CDR3 reads CASLAQARTVPEAFF. The DNA for the CDR3 is TGTGCCAGCCTTGCCCAGGCTCGCACGGTTCCTGAAGCTTTCTTT.